This TCR beta chain is drawn from a study of CD8 T cells in ankylosing spondylitis. Study outcomes and limitations: The study looked at matched synovial fluid samples from ankylosing spondylitis patients. Disease-linked clones were reported to be significantly enriched there. Existing reports had already noted some motif variants in reactive arthritis synovial fluid and blood. Disease-associated clonotypes exhibited CD8+ identity and were relatively infrequent in peripheral blood. Roughly eight highly homologous variants made up a TCR beta motif, and this motif appeared characteristic of ankylosing spondylitis blood.

With V trimmed by 4 bases and J by 6 bases, 4 bases remained unmatched. CDR1 is MNHEY, CDR2 SMNVEV, per germline (reference sequence). CDR3 length: 14 residues. Quantitative molecular-barcoded 5'-RACE generated the TCR beta libraries. TCRdb reprocessed the 5' RACE reads via MiXCR and lists one record per CDR3 protein. The sample comprises more than 600,000 distinct CDR3 sequences, around 19% of which are singletons, and roughly a fifth rests with the top ten. Note on this clonotype: What it binds is not known.

Sequenced: blood, either unsorted or a sorted T cell fraction (not recorded which). V usage is TRBV27 and J usage is TRBJ2-1; 9 positions agree with TRBD1. The TCR originated in a male donor with ankylosing spondylitis. Here the CDR3 DNA reads TGTGCCAGCAGTTGGGACAGGGTTTCCAATGAGCAGTTCTTC. Translation gives CASSWDRVSNEQFF.